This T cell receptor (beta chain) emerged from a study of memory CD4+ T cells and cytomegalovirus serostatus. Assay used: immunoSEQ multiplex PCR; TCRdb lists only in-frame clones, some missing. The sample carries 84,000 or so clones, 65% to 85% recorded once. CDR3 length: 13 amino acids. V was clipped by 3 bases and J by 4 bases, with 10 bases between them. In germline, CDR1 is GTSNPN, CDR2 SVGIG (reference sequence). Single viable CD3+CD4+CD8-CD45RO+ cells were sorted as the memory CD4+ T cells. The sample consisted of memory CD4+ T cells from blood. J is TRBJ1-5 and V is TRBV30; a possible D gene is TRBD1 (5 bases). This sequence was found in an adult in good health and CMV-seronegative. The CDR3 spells CAWRGGANQPQHF. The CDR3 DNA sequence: TGTGCCTGGAGGGGGGGTGCAAATCAGCCCCAGCATTTT.